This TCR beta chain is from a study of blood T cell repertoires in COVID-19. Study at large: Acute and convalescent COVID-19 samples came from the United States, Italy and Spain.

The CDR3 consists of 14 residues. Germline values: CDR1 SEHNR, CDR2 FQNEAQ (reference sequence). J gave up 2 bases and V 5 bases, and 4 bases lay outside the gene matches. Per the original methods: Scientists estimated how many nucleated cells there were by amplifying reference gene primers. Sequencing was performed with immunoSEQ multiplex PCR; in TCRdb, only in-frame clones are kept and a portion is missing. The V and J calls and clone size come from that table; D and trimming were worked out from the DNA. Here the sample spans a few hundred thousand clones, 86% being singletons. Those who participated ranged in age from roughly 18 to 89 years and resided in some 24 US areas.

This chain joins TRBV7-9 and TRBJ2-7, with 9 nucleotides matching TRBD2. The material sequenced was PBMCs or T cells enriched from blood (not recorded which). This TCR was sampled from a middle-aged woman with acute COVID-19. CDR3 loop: CASSRSGSAYEQYF. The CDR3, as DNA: TGTGCCAGCAGCCGTAGCGGGAGTGCCTACGAGCAGTACTTC.